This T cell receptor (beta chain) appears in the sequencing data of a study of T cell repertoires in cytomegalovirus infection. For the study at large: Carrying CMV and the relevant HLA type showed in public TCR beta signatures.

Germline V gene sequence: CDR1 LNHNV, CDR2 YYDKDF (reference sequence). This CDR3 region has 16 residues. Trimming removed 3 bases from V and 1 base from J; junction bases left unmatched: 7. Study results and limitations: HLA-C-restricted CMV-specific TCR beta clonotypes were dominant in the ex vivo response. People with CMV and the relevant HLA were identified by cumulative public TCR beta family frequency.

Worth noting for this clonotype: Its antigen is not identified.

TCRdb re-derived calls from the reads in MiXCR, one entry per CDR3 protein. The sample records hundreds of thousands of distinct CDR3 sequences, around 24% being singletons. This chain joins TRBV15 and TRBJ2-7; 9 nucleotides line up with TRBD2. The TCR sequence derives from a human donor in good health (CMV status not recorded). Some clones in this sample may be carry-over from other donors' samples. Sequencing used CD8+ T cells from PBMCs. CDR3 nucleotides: TGTGCCACCAGCAGTCCAGTAGCGGGGGATTCCTACGAGCAGTACTTC. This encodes CATSSPVAGDSYEQYF.